This T cell receptor beta chain was sequenced for a study of blood T cell repertoires in COVID-19. The ends lost 5 bases at V and 5 bases at J; junction bases unmatched: 3. CDR3 length: 13 amino acids. Data came from immunoSEQ multiplex PCR; TCRdb stores just in-frame clones and leaves some out. The sample holds roughly 280,000 clones; over 85% are singletons and the top ten take less than 2%. The rearrangement uses TRBV12-3 or TRBV12-4 and TRBJ2-1; 7 bases map to TRBD1. This sequence originates from a woman aged 55-69 years who had recovered from COVID-19. Specimen: PBMCs or T cells enriched from blood (not recorded which). The DNA of the CDR3 is TGTGCCAGCAGTCCTACAGGGGACAATGAGCAGTTCTTC. Its protein is CASSPTGDNEQFF.